The rows below give T cell receptor beta chains drawn from one sample of a study of CD8 T cells in ankylosing spondylitis. From the 5' RACE reads, TCRdb called clonotypes with MiXCR, one entry per CDR3 protein. The profile shows 670,000 or so distinct CDR3 sequences, under 20% of them singletons. The sample comprised blood, either unsorted or a sorted T cell fraction (not recorded which). Source of these receptors: a male donor with ankylosing spondylitis. Each CDR3 is given with its conserved first and last residue. The D gene is left open where the match is weak. The size field is filled for only some rows; it gives once, few, many or a size class.

>TRBJ2-1|TRBD2|TRBV12-3/TRBV12-4|NA
TGTGCCAGCAGTTGGACTAGCGGGAGGGACAATGAGCAGTTCTTC
CASSWTSGRDNEQFF
>TRBJ2-3|NA|TRBV30|few
TGTGCCTGGAGTTCAGGGACGACAGATACGCAGTATTTT
CAWSSGTTDTQYF
>TRBJ1-2|NA|TRBV12-3/TRBV12-4|NA
TGTGCCAGCAGTTTGAAGGAGGATGGCTACACCTTC
CASSLKEDGYTF
>TRBJ2-7|NA|TRBV7-9|NA
TGTGCCAGCAGCACGACAGCTCATACCCACGAGCAGTACTTC
CASSTTAHTHEQYF
>TRBJ2-5|TRBD2|TRBV3-1|NA
TGTGCCAGCAGCCAAGTAGCGGGGGCCGGTGAGACCCAGTACTTC
CASSQVAGAGETQYF
>TRBJ2-5|NA|TRBV20-1|many
TGCAGTGCTAGAGATGCCGGGCATGAAGAGACCCAGTACTTC
CSARDAGHEETQYF
>TRBJ2-1|TRBD2|TRBV29-1|few
TGCAGCGTTGTGGGGACTAGCAGGTACAATGAGCAGTTCTTC
CSVVGTSRYNEQFF
>TRBJ2-5|NA|TRBV12-3/TRBV12-4|few
TGTGCCAGCAGTCCGCGGGAAGGGGGGAGGGAGACCCAGTACTTC
CASSPREGGRETQYF
>TRBJ1-2|NA|TRBV3-1|NA
TGTGCCAGCAGCCAAGAAGAGGGTGGCTACACCTTC
CASSQEEGGYTF
>TRBJ1-2|NA|TRBV12-3/TRBV12-4|NA
TGTGCCAGCAGTTTAGAGGGAGGGGGTAACGGCTACACCTTC
CASSLEGGGNGYTF
>TRBJ2-5|TRBD1|TRBV12-3/TRBV12-4|NA
TGTGCCAGCAGTTTAACCTCAGGGGGCAGAGAGACCCAGTACTTC
CASSLTSGGRETQYF
>TRBJ1-2|TRBD1|TRBV4-1|NA
TGCGCCAGCAGCCAGGGGGACAGGGGAGGTGGCTACACCTTC
CASSQGDRGGGYTF